Listed here is a single T cell receptor (beta chain). What it binds is not known. The data derive from a study of shared clonotypes between healthy human individuals. Trimming removed 3 bases from V and 3 bases from J, with 12 bases in between. Germline V gives CDR1 SNHLY, CDR2 FYNNEI. The CDR3 totals 15 residues. Study outcomes and limitations: Sorted-subset sequencing was shown by rarefaction to be incomplete despite large depth. The generation probabilities recorded for non-shared clonotypes fell below those of clonotypes shared by all four donors.

Only in-frame clones appear in the TCRdb table, and some are missing; sequencing was by immunoSEQ multiplex PCR. The sample has some 2,000,000 clones, about 94% seen once. All donors qualified as healthy HIV-negative adults and had experienced no recent acute infections or vaccinations. CD45RA-negative memory and CD45RA+ naive subsets were split from the CD4+ cells. The receptor was derived from a man younger than 35 in good health. The specimen was naive CD4+ T cells sorted from blood. Subset described: CD45RA+ positively selected. The V and J genes are TRBV2 and TRBJ2-4; TRBD2 might be the D (5 bases). The CDR3 region has the DNA TGTGCCAGCAGTGATCGGGAATGGGGCAAAAACATTCAGTACTTC. It codes for CASSDREWGKNIQYF. Full variable domain (missing parts from reference TRBV2 and TRBJ2-4): EPEVTQTPSHQVTQMGQEVILRCVPISNHLYFYWYRQILGQKVEFLVSFYNNEISEKSEIFDDQFSVERPDGSNFTLKIRSTKLEDSAMYFCASSDREWGKNIQYFGAGTRLSVL.